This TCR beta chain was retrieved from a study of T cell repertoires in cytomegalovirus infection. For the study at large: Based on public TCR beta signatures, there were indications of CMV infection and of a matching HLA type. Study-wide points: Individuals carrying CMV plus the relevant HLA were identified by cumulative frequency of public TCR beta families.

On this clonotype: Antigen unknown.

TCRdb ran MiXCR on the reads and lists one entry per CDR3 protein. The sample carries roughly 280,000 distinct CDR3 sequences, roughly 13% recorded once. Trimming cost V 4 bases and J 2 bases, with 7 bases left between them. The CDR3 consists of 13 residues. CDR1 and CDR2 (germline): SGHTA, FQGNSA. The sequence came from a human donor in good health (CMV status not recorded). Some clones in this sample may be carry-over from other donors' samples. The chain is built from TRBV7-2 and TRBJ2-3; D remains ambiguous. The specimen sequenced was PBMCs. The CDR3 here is CASSSELTDTQYF. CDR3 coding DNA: TGTGCCAGCAGCTCAGAGCTCACAGATACGCAGTATTTT.